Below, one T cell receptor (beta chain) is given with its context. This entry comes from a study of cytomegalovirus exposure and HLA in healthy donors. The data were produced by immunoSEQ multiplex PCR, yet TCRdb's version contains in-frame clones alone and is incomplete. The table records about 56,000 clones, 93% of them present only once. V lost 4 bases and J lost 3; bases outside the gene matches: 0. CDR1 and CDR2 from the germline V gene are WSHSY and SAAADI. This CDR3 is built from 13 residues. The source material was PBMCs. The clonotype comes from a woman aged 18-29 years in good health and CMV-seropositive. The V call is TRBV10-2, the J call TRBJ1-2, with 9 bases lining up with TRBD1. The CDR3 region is CASSGTGDYGYTF. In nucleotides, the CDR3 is TGCGCCAGCAGTGGGACAGGGGACTATGGCTACACCTTC.